The following is a T cell receptor (beta chain) sequence with its context. Its cognate antigen is unknown. The data derive from a study of CD8+ T cells in alopecia areata. Sequencing templates came from extracted RNA that was reverse transcribed into cDNA. Some clones are missing from TCRdb's copy, which holds only in-frame ones; the method was immunoSEQ multiplex PCR. This table has 170,000 or so clones, 59% appearing once. General study points: Patients displayed less clarity in TCR sharing than mice, a finding possibly related to HLA. Clonality exceeded that of normal scalp in lesional scalp, most notably in alopecia totalis/universalis.

The length of the CDR3 is 11 residues. Germline-derived CDR1 and CDR2 are SNHLY and FYNNEI. V lost 7 bases and J 3 bases, leaving 6 bases between the germline ends. Lesional scalp punch biopsies and peripheral blood came from alopecia areata patients. The rearrangement uses TRBV2 and TRBJ1-1; possibly TRBD1 for D (5 bases). This specimen was CD4+ T cells sorted from blood, taken at week 0. This clonotype was sampled from a human donor with alopecia areata. CDR3 residues: CASKTDTEAFF. For the CDR3, the DNA is TGTGCCAGCAAGACAGACACTGAAGCTTTCTTT.